Each of the 29 T cell receptor beta chains below was sequenced from the same sample in a study of T cell changes during pregnancy in multiple sclerosis. Assay: immunoSEQ multiplex PCR; the TCRdb copy retains only in-frame clones and omits some. Here the sample spans tens of thousands of clones, 70% to 90% being singletons. The sample was CD8+ T cells from peripheral blood mononuclear cells, taken after pregnancy. Source of these receptors: a female donor with multiple sclerosis, enrolled in a pregnancy study.

The gene calls are TRBV7-9 and TRBJ1-1; D possibly corresponds to TRBD1 (6 bases). Trimming took 1 base from V and 4 from J, leaving 13 bases between them. Germline V gene lookup returns CDR1 SEHNR and CDR2 FQNEAQ (reference sequence). This CDR3 comprises 15 residues. CDR3 protein: CASSLEQGRSTEAFF. Written as DNA, the CDR3 is TGTGCCAGCAGCTTAGAACAGGGAAGGAGCACTGAAGCTTTCTTT.

This chain uses TRBV11-2 with TRBJ2-1; 10 bases map to TRBD2. The germline gives CDR1 SGHAT, CDR2 FQNNGV. The V segment lost 3 bases and the J segment 6 bases; nucleotides outside the gene matches: 5. The length of the CDR3 is 15 residues. The CDR3 loop is CASSFLAGVGNEQFF. The CDR3 DNA reads TGTGCCAGCAGCTTCCTAGCGGGAGTGGGCAATGAGCAGTTCTTC.

V usage is TRBV19 and J usage is TRBJ2-3; 10 bases are shared with TRBD2. Germline-derived CDR1 and CDR2 are LNHDA and SQIVND (reference sequence). J gave up 3 bases and V 5 bases, and 8 bases lay outside the gene matches. The CDR3 has 16 amino acids. The CDR3 sequence is CASSPLAGEGTDTQYF. CDR3 DNA sequence: TGTGCCAGTAGTCCCCTAGCGGGAGAAGGAACAGATACGCAGTATTTT.

The rearrangement links TRBV27 to TRBJ2-5, with TRBD2 matching 14 bases. V shed 4 bases and J 4 bases; nucleotides not matched to a gene: 5. The CDR3 loop spans 16 amino acids. From germline, CDR1 is MNHEY and CDR2 SMNVEV (reference sequence). The CDR3 DNA is TGTGCCAGCAGTTCTGGGACTAGCGGGAGTTCAGAGACCCAGTACTTC. It yields the protein CASSSGTSGSSETQYF.

The chain employs TRBV4-1 and TRBJ2-7; TRBD2 matches 8 bases. V lost 5 bases, J lost 6 bases, and 6 bases stayed unmatched. The CDR3 sequence is 13 residues long. The germline gives CDR1 MGHRA, CDR2 YSYEKL. CDR3 sequence: CASSFIAGTEQYF. In DNA, the CDR3 is TGCGCCAGCAGCTTCATAGCGGGAACCGAGCAGTACTTC.

The genes are TRBV19 and TRBJ2-7, with D possibly TRBD1 on 6 matching bases. The CDR3 is made up of 14 amino acids. In germline, CDR1 is LNHDA, CDR2 SQIVND (reference sequence). V was trimmed by 3 bases and J by 0 bases, leaving 9 bases between them. In nucleotides, the CDR3 is TGTGCCAGTAGTATTGGGGACATCTCCTACGAGCAGTACTTC. It encodes CASSIGDISYEQYF. Looking up the rest from reference TRBV19 and TRBJ2-7 gives the full variable domain: DGGITQSPKYLFRKEGQNVTLSCEQNLNHDAMYWYRQDPGQGLRLIYYSQIVNDFQKGDIAEGYSVSREKKESFPLTVTSAQKNPTAFYLCASSIGDISYEQYFGPGTRLTVT.

The chain recombines TRBV7-6 with TRBJ2-7, with D uncertain. The germline CDR1 and CDR2 sequences are SGHVS and FNYEAQ. Trimming cost V 5 bases and J 3 bases, with 11 bases left between them. This CDR3 has 13 amino acids. CDR3 sequence (DNA): TGTGCCAGCAGCCCACTCGACAACTACGAGCAGTACTTC. This translates into CASSPLDNYEQYF.

This clone is categorized as large. The CDR3 protein is CASSLAADSYNEQFF. The CDR3, as DNA: TGTGCCAGCAGCTTAGCGGCGGACTCCTACAATGAGCAGTTCTTC. This sequence joins TRBV7-9 and TRBJ2-1; D is undetermined. The CDR3 covers 15 residues. The germline V gene has CDR1 SEHNR and CDR2 FQNEAQ (reference sequence). Trimming stripped 0 bases from V and 0 bases from J, with 6 bases between.

The gene calls are TRBV4-1 and TRBJ2-7; maybe TRBD1 (5 bases). This CDR3 has 15 residues. V gave up 0 bases and J gave up 2 bases, with 11 bases separating them. CDR1 and CDR2 (germline): MGHRA, YSYEKL. CDR3 in DNA: TGCGCCAGCAGCCAAGAAGGTCAGGGTGCCTACGAGCAGTACTTC. As protein: CASSQEGQGAYEQYF.

The gene calls are TRBV6-5 and TRBJ2-5; D might be TRBD1 (6 bases). The V and J ends lost 2 bases and 1 base respectively, with 11 bases between them. The CDR3 consists of 15 residues. Germline V gene lookup returns CDR1 MNHEY and CDR2 SVGAGI. CDR3 amino acids: CASSYGAGVQETQYF. The CDR3 DNA sequence: TGTGCCAGCAGTTACGGGGCAGGGGTCCAAGAGACCCAGTACTTC.

The chain carries TRBV6-6 and TRBJ1-5; D gene uncertain. CDR3 length: 16 amino acids. V was shortened by 5 bases and J by 7 bases, with 21 bases between the two germline ends. Looked up from germline, CDR1 is MNHNY and CDR2 is SVGAGI (reference sequence). In DNA, the CDR3 is TGTGCCAGCAGTCCCCACAGTCTGGGAGGAAGACAGCCCCAGCATTTT. It yields the protein CASSPHSLGGRQPQHF.

Here the CDR3 DNA reads TGTGCCAGCAGCCAATTTCCGGTGCAAGAGACCCAGTACTTC. Translated, it gives CASSQFPVQETQYF. The chain has TRBV5-6 and TRBJ2-5; D is unclear. CDR3 length: 14 amino acids. V lost 4 bases, J lost 2 bases, and 12 bases lay in between. The germline V gene has CDR1 SGHDT and CDR2 YYEEEE.

V and J are TRBV7-9 and TRBJ2-1; 8 positions agree with TRBD2. The CDR3 covers 16 residues. CDR1 and CDR2 from the germline V gene are SEHNR and FQNEAQ (reference sequence). V lost 6 bases to trimming and J lost 4 bases; unmatched junction nucleotides: 11. CDR3 residues: CASSPRDSGTYNEQFF. The CDR3 DNA is TGTGCCAGCAGTCCGCGAGATAGCGGGACTTACAATGAGCAGTTCTTC.

This clone has only one observation. This chain uses TRBV19 with TRBJ2-2; 9 bases are shared with TRBD1. Trimming cost V 9 bases and J 6 bases; bases outside gene matches: 11. The CDR3 is 15 amino acids. Germline CDR1 is LNHDA and CDR2 is SQIVND (reference sequence). The CDR3 reads CASEPGQGIAGELFF. CDR3 nucleotide sequence: TGTGCCAGCGAGCCGGGACAGGGTATTGCCGGGGAGCTGTTTTTT.

The chain couples TRBV7-2 to TRBJ2-1, with 7 bases fitting TRBD2. Per germline, CDR1 SGHTA and CDR2 FQGNSA. This CDR3 is built from 15 residues. V shed 5 bases and J 2 bases; nucleotides not matched to a gene: 6. DNA for the CDR3: TGTGCCAGCAGCCCAGGGAGGGGCCCCTACAATGAGCAGTTCTTC. As protein: CASSPGRGPYNEQFF.

The chain employs TRBV4-2 and TRBJ2-7; D perhaps matches TRBD1 (7 bases). The germline V gene encodes CDR1 LGHNA and CDR2 YNFKEQ. Trimming removed 0 bases at V and 0 bases at J, with 12 bases between. This CDR3 has 16 residues. The CDR3 protein is CASSQEEGQPSYEQYF. The CDR3 coding sequence is TGTGCCAGCAGCCAAGAGGAGGGACAGCCCTCCTACGAGCAGTACTTC.

The rearrangement joins TRBV4-3 to TRBJ2-1; tentative D call: TRBD2 (6 bases). Trimming took 0 bases from V and 8 from J, leaving 11 bases between them. This CDR3 region has 14 residues. Germline CDR1 reads LGHNA; CDR2 reads YSLEER. The CDR3 sequence is CASSQETSLHEQFF. The CDR3 nucleotides read TGCGCCAGCAGCCAAGAAACTAGCTTGCATGAGCAGTTCTTC.

By share of the sample, this clone is medium-sized. The chain employs TRBV29-1 and TRBJ2-1; TRBD2 matches 7 bases. The V gene's germline CDR1 is SQVTM and CDR2 ANQGSEA. The CDR3 extends over 14 amino acids. V lost 4 bases and J lost 2; bases outside the gene matches: 5. The CDR3 spells CSVGLADTYNEQFF. Written as DNA, the CDR3 is TGCAGCGTTGGACTAGCCGACACCTACAATGAGCAGTTCTTC.

The rearrangement uses TRBV30 and TRBJ1-1; D is unclear. This CDR3 is built from 13 residues. CDR1 and CDR2 (germline): GTSNPN, SVGIG (reference sequence). The V and J ends lost 1 base and 1 base respectively, with 7 bases between them. CDR3 loop: CAWSDSGNTEAFF. CDR3 DNA sequence: TGTGCCTGGAGTGATAGCGGGAACACTGAAGCTTTCTTT. The full variable domain, in which reference TRBV30 and TRBJ1-1 provide the parts outside the CDR3, is SQTIHQWPATLVQPVGSPLSLECTVEGTSNPNLYWYRQAAGRGLQLLFYSVGIGQISSEVPQNLSASRPQDRQFILSSKKLLLSDSGFYLCAWSDSGNTEAFFGQGTRLTVV.

This clone has a single count. The chain has TRBV4-1 and TRBJ2-7, with unresolved D. Trimming stripped 1 base from V and 2 bases from J, with 6 bases between. Germline V gene lookup returns CDR1 MGHRA and CDR2 YSYEKL. The CDR3 is 13 amino acids. As DNA, the CDR3 is TGCGCCAGCAGCCAAGGGCCCACCTACGAGCAGTACTTC. The encoded protein is CASSQGPTYEQYF.

J is TRBJ1-4 and V is TRBV4-3; TRBD1 agrees at 7 bases. CDR1 LGHNA and CDR2 YSLEER come from the germline V gene. The CDR3 has 15 amino acids. J gave up 8 bases and V 5 bases, and 11 bases lay outside the gene matches. CDR3 nucleotides: TGCGCCAGCAGCGACAAAAACAGGGGAGGAGAAAAACTGTTTTTT. Translating it yields CASSDKNRGGEKLFF.

The J gene is TRBJ2-4, the V gene TRBV5-4; D unresolved. V was shortened by 3 bases and J by 3 bases, with 7 bases between the two germline ends. The length of the CDR3 is 13 residues. In germline, CDR1 is SGHNT, CDR2 YYREEE (reference sequence). This CDR3 is CASSSDNKNIQYF. The CDR3 region has the DNA TGTGCCAGCAGCTCCGACAACAAAAACATTCAGTACTTC.

V is TRBV29-1 and J is TRBJ2-7; 11 bases agree with TRBD1. Per germline, CDR1 SQVTM and CDR2 ANQGSEA. Trimming at V came to 7 bases and at J to 4 bases, leaving 3 bases not matched to a gene. The CDR3 runs 12 residues. The CDR3 nucleotides read TGCAGCGGGACAGGGGGCGGGTACGAGCAGTACTTC. It specifies CSGTGGGYEQYF.

The V call is TRBV7-9, the J call TRBJ2-5; 9 nucleotides align to TRBD2. Trimming took 4 bases from V and 5 from J; bases not matched to a gene: 11. Germline V gene data show CDR1 as SEHNR and CDR2 as FQNEAQ (reference sequence). There are 16 residues in the CDR3. The CDR3 loop reads CASSSHKAGGGETQYF. The CDR3 nucleotides read TGTGCCAGCAGCTCCCACAAAGCGGGAGGCGGTGAGACCCAGTACTTC.

This chain links TRBV19 with TRBJ1-1, with D tentatively TRBD1 (6 bases). Germline lookup yields CDR1 LNHDA and CDR2 SQIVND (reference sequence). V gave up 5 bases and J gave up 4 bases, with 20 bases separating them. The CDR3 has 16 residues. CDR3 DNA: TGTGCCAGTAGTCTTGCCCTAGGATTAGGGGGCACTGAAGCTTTCTTT. Protein sequence: CASSLALGLGGTEAFF. The full variable domain, its missing parts supplied by reference TRBV19 and TRBJ1-1, is DGGITQSPKYLFRKEGQNVTLSCEQNLNHDAMYWYRQDPGQGLRLIYYSQIVNDFQKGDIAEGYSVSREKKESFPLTVTSAQKNPTAFYLCASSLALGLGGTEAFFGQGTRLTVV.

The V and J genes are TRBV6-5 and TRBJ1-2; possibly TRBD1 for D (5 bases). The CDR3 is 13 residues long. Germline V gene data show CDR1 as MNHEY and CDR2 as SVGAGI. Trimming removed 2 bases from V and 2 bases from J, with 6 bases in between. CDR3 in amino acids: CASSYDSNYGYTF. CDR3 sequence (DNA): TGTGCCAGCAGTTACGACAGCAACTATGGCTACACCTTC.

The chain links TRBV27 to TRBJ1-2; a possible D gene is TRBD1 (5 bases). V shed 3 bases and J shed 4 bases, with 9 bases lying between them. Germline V CDR1 and CDR2: MNHEY, SMNVEV (reference sequence). The CDR3 loop spans 13 amino acids. The DNA for the CDR3 is TGTGCCAGCAGTTTTGGCCAGGGCTATGGCTACACCTTC. The encoded protein is CASSFGQGYGYTF.

The rearrangement links TRBV6-5 to TRBJ2-2; 7 nucleotides line up with TRBD2. The CDR3 spans 14 residues. The J segment lost 2 bases and the V segment lost 7 bases, leaving 4 bases of the junction unmatched. Germline CDR1 MNHEY, CDR2 SVGAGI. The CDR3 DNA follows: TGTGCCAGCAATGGACTAGATAACACCGGGGAGCTGTTTTTT. This gives the protein CASNGLDNTGELFF.

The rearrangement links TRBV11-3 to TRBJ1-2; 7 bases are a match to TRBD1. The CDR3 covers 13 residues. The ends lost 2 bases at V and 8 bases at J; junction bases unmatched: 5. Germline lookup yields CDR1 SGHNT and CDR2 YENEEA. Here the CDR3 DNA reads TGTGCCAGCAGCTTACTCCTGGACAGGGGCTACACCTTC. It is translated as CASSLLLDRGYTF.